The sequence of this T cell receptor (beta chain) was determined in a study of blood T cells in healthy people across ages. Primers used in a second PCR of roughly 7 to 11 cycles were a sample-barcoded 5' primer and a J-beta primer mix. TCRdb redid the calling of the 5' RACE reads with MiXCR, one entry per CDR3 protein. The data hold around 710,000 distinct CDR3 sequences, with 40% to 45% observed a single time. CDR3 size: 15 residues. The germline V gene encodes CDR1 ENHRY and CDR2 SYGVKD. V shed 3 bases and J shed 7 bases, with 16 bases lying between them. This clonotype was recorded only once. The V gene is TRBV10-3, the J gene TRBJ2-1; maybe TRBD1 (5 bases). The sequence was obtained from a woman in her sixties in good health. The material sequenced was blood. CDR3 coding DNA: TGTGCCATCAGTGAATCAGGGAAGTGGAAGAATGAGCAGTTCTTC. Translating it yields CAISESGKWKNEQFF.